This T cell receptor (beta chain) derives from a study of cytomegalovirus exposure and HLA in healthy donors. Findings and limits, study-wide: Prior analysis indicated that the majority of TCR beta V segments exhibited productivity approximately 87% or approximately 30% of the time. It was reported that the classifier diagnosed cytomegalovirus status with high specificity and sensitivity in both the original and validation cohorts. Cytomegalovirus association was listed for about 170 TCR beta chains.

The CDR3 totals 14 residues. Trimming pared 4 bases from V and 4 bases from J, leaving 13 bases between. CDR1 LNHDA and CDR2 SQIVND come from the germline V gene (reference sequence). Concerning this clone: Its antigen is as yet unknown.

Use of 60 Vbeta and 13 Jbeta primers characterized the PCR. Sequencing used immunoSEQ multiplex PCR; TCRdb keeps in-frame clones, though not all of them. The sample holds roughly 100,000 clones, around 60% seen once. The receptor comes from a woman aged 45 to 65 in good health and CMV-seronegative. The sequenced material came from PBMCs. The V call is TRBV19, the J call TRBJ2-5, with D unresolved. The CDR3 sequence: CASSTHVVGETQYF. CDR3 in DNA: TGTGCCAGTAGTACCCACGTGGTCGGAGAGACCCAGTACTTC.